Detailed here is one T cell receptor beta chain. Its binding antigen is unknown. The input lacks base qualities; no much larger clone sits a single base away. The source of the sample is a study of blood T cell repertoires in COVID-19 (dated by TCRdb to the early 2020s). About the study as a whole: Collaborator samples came from the United States, Italy and Spain and covered acute and convalescent phases of COVID-19. The material from the prospective study consisted of cDNA or gDNA derived from T cells, B-cell-depleted T cells, or PBMCs. Deeply sampled blood TCRbeta repertoires from subjects exposed to, actively infected with, or recovered from COVID-19 were included in the dataset. The repertoires were released in a freely available public database meant as a resource for research on the immune response to SARS-CoV-2. The samples were drawn from two sources: the first 160 participants of the ongoing ImmuneRACE study, and 1,254 subjects contributed by 6 global collaborators. The sample metadata nearly always contained a de-identified subject ID, COVID-19 status, age in years and sex. Where available, HLA class I and class II types were obtained from metadata supplied by the sample provider rather than from assay-based typing.

TCRbeta CDR3 regions were amplified from genomic DNA by means of the immunoSEQ Assay, a bias-controlled multiplex PCR. The authors' pipeline ran thus. The number of nucleated cells in each sample was estimated by amplification of reference gene primers within the assay. Sequence reads were collapsed and filtered to measure the absolute abundance of every unique TCRbeta CDR3 rearrangement. For each sample, productive Simpson clonality was calculated by taking the square root of Simpson's diversity index across productive rearrangements. This is the immuneACCESS table as TCRdb keeps it, with only in-frame sequences that have V and J called. A part of the clones is gone; compared with another copy, unresolved V genes explain less than half, and the rest is unexplained. V, J and clone size were drawn from that table, and D and trimming were deduced from the DNA. The sample profile shows a few hundred thousand clones; 88% of them were found once. Roughly 4% of the sample comes from the top ten.

The collaborating institutions used their own protocols to collect whole blood in K2EDTA tubes. For TCRbeta analysis, collaborator samples were shipped as frozen whole blood, as isolated PBMCs, or as DNA extracted from either sample type. CDR3 length: 12 amino acids, cysteine to phenylalanine. The retained sequence is limited to the CDR3, 36 bases, with the frame set at the first base. The germline V gene (reference sequence) sets CDR1 to LGHDT and CDR2 to YNNKEL. V is cut by 4 bases and J by 3 bases, and the space between the germline ends is 3 bases. General findings and caveats noted by the study authors: The quantity of clinical and demographic metadata differed by source and by participant and was supplied without curation.

Sequencing was carried out using peripheral blood. In this chain, TRBV3-1 (or the pseudogene TRBV3-2) is recombined with TRBJ2-2; the D gene cannot be named for sure. The TCR originated in a woman in her fifties or sixties with active or convalescent COVID-19. In nucleotides, the sequence is TGTGCCAGCAGCCCCTACACCGGGGAGCTGTTTTTT. The translation is CASSPYTGELFF.